Following are 32 T cell receptor beta chains from one sample sequenced in a study of identical twins. TCRdb re-analysed the 5' RACE reads in MiXCR, keeping a single row per CDR3 protein. The sample lists fewer than 500,000 distinct CDR3 sequences; 20% to 25% were seen once. The data were also submitted as part of a second study, on T cells expressing NK-cell markers.

The sample comprised CD4+ T cells sorted from blood. The receptors here all came from a woman younger than 35 in good health.

Only a few counts were recorded for this clonotype. The rearrangement joins TRBV6-5 to TRBJ2-7, with TRBD1 matching over 10 bases. CDR1 and CDR2 from the germline V gene are MNHEY and SVGAGI. The CDR3 loop spans 14 amino acids. Unmatched junction bases numbered 3, after V lost 2 bases and J lost 5 bases. In nucleotides, the CDR3 is TGTGCCAGCAGTTACAGGGACAGGGGCCACGAGCAGTACTTC. Amino acids: CASSYRDRGHEQYF.

The rearrangement links TRBV5-4 to TRBJ2-3, with D possibly being TRBD2 (5 bases). Deletions cut 4 bases from V and 7 bases from J, with 10 bases between. CDR3 length: 12 residues. Germline V gene sequence: CDR1 SGHNT, CDR2 YYREEE (reference sequence). CDR3 in DNA: TGTGCCAGCAGCCCGGAGCGGTATACGCAGTATTTT. Protein product: CASSPERYTQYF. The variable domain in full, completed from reference TRBV5-4 and TRBJ2-3, reads ETGVTQSPTHLIKTRGQQVTLRCSSQSGHNTVSWYQQALGQGPQFIFQYYREEENGRGNFPPRFSGLQFPNYSSELNVNALELDDSALYLCASSPERYTQYFGPGTRLTVL.

V gene TRBV12-3 or TRBV12-4 combines with J gene TRBJ2-5, with D perhaps TRBD2 (5 bases). CDR3 length: 14 amino acids. The V end lost 3 bases, the J end lost 5 bases, and 13 bases lay between the germline ends. CDR3 in amino acids: CASSFVSDGETQYF. For the CDR3, the DNA is TGTGCCAGCAGTTTTGTTAGCGACGGGGAGACCCAGTACTTC.

This clonotype was found once. V and J are TRBV6-2 or TRBV6-3 and TRBJ2-2; possibly TRBD1 for D (6 bases). Trimming pared 2 bases from V and 3 bases from J, leaving 7 bases between. CDR1 and CDR2 (germline): MNHEY, SVGEGT. This CDR3 comprises 14 residues. CDR3 loop: CASSYDRYTGELFF. CDR3 in DNA: TGTGCCAGCAGTTACGACAGGTACACCGGGGAGCTGTTTTTT.

V is TRBV5-1 and J is TRBJ2-3; D might be TRBD1 or TRBD2, each matching 5 bases. Trimming stripped 0 bases from V and 6 bases from J, with 11 bases between. The CDR3 extends over 14 amino acids. Germline CDR1 SGHRS, CDR2 YFSETQ. The CDR3 here is CASSLARGHDTQYF. In DNA form, the CDR3 reads TGCGCCAGCAGCTTGGCCCGGGGCCACGATACGCAGTATTTT.

The rearrangement links TRBV5-1 to TRBJ2-7; possible D gene TRBD2, 6 bases. The germline CDR1 and CDR2 sequences are SGHRS and YFSETQ. This CDR3 comprises 15 residues. V dropped 0 bases and J dropped 2 bases, with 12 bases sitting between them. As DNA, the CDR3 is TGCGCCAGCAGCTTGGCCAGCGGGCTCACCTACGAGCAGTACTTC. Amino acid sequence: CASSLASGLTYEQYF.

The chain uses TRBV6-2 or TRBV6-3 and TRBJ2-2; possibly TRBD2 for D (6 bases). Germline V lookup: CDR1 MNHEY, CDR2 SVGEGT. Between the trimmed V and J ends, which lost 0 bases and 0 bases, there was a span of 11 bases. CDR3 length equals 17 residues. CDR3 protein: CASSYSMEGPNTGELFF. CDR3 coding DNA: TGTGCCAGCAGTTACTCGATGGAGGGACCGAACACCGGGGAGCTGTTTTTT.

This clonotype has a single count. The rearrangement links TRBV15 to TRBJ2-7; D perhaps matches TRBD2 (6 bases). CDR3 length: 15 residues. V lost 2 bases and J 2 bases, leaving 13 bases between the germline ends. Germline CDR1 is LNHNV and CDR2 is YYDKDF (reference sequence). CDR3 sequence: CATSRLPTGAYEQYF. CDR3 DNA sequence: TGTGCCACCAGCAGACTTCCGACGGGGGCCTACGAGCAGTACTTC.

This clonotype was counted between two and nine times. This chain connects TRBV11-2 to TRBJ2-1; D remains unclear. Looked up from germline, CDR1 is SGHAT and CDR2 is FQNNGV. This CDR3 is 14 amino acids long. V was pared by 4 bases and J by 2 bases, with 9 bases between. The CDR3 sequence is CASSSAHTYNEQFF. The CDR3 DNA reads TGTGCCAGCAGCTCAGCCCATACCTACAATGAGCAGTTCTTC.

This clonotype was detected a few times. The chain has TRBV7-3 and TRBJ1-5; unclear D gene. Trimming removed 1 base at V and 7 bases at J, with 11 bases between. CDR3 length: 14 residues. Germline lookup yields CDR1 SGHTA and CDR2 FQGTGA. In nucleotides, the CDR3 is TGTGCCAGCAGCTTAAGTGGGAGAGGGCAGCCCCAGCATTTT. Amino acid sequence: CASSLSGRGQPQHF.

Notes on this clonotype: Germline and junction disagree at one end, which may indicate a read error. J is TRBJ1-2 and V is TRBV20-1, with D possibly TRBD1 on 6 matching bases. This CDR3 contains 11 residues. Per the germline V gene, CDR1 is DFQATT and CDR2 is SNEGSKA (reference sequence). The CDR3 loop is CSAIAGAGSAF. The CDR3, as DNA: TGCAGTGCCATAGCGGGGGCAGGGTCAGCCTTC.

This clonotype was detected only a few times. The rearrangement uses TRBV18 and TRBJ2-1; 7 bases map to TRBD2. The CDR3 length is 15 residues. V lost 3 bases, J lost 2 bases, and 4 bases stayed unmatched. Germline V lookup: CDR1 KGHSH, CDR2 LQKENI. CDR3 nucleotides: TGTGCCAGCTCACCGGGACTACCTCCCTACAATGAGCAGTTCTTC. It is translated as CASSPGLPPYNEQFF. Complete variable domain (other parts from reference TRBV18 and TRBJ2-1): NAGVMQNPRHLVRRRGQEARLRCSPMKGHSHVYWYRQLPEEGLKFMVYLQKENIIDESGMPKERFSAEFPKEGPSILRIQQVVRGDSAAYFCASSPGLPPYNEQFFGPGTRLTVL.

There are a few counts of this clonotype. The chain couples TRBV10-3 to TRBJ2-3, with a possible D match to TRBD2 (7 bases). The V gene's germline CDR1 is ENHRY and CDR2 SYGVKD. V was shortened by 4 bases and J by 5 bases, with 10 bases between the two germline ends. The CDR3 loop spans 13 amino acids. CDR3 coding DNA: TGTGCCATCAGTGGAAGGGGGGGAGATACGCAGTATTTT. It translates to CAISGRGGDTQYF.

This clonotype was counted only a few times. V and J are TRBV20-1 and TRBJ2-1, with D unresolved. The CDR3 sequence is 12 residues long. V lost 5 bases and J lost 5, with 10 bases in between. Germline CDR1 and CDR2: DFQATT and SNEGSKA (reference sequence). The CDR3 coding sequence is TGCAGTGCTTTCCGGGCCAACAATGAGCAGTTCTTC. Protein: CSAFRANNEQFF.

The rearrangement links TRBV11-2 to TRBJ2-3; TRBD1 matches 7 bases. The CDR3 contains 16 residues. The germline V gene has CDR1 SGHAT and CDR2 FQNNGV. J was trimmed by 1 base and V by 0 bases; bases with no gene match: 4. The CDR3 region is CASSLDTQGGTDTQYF. As DNA, the CDR3 is TGTGCCAGCAGCTTAGATACCCAGGGGGGCACAGATACGCAGTATTTT. Full variable domain (rest looked up from reference TRBV11-2 and TRBJ2-3): EAGVAQSPRYKIIEKRQSVAFWCNPISGHATLYWYQQILGQGPKLLIQFQNNGVVDDSQLPKDRFSAERLKGVDSTLKIQPAKLEDSAVYLCASSLDTQGGTDTQYFGPGTRLTVL.

The V call is TRBV18, the J call TRBJ2-2; D gene unclear. Germline values: CDR1 KGHSH, CDR2 LQKENI. Trimming removed 5 bases from V and 4 bases from J, with 11 bases in between. The CDR3 runs to 14 residues. CDR3 in amino acids: CASSSNSFTGELFF. The CDR3, as DNA: TGTGCCAGCTCATCTAATAGTTTCACCGGGGAGCTGTTTTTT.

The chain employs TRBV24-1 and TRBJ2-1; the D is unclear. This CDR3 region has 13 residues. Between the trimmed V and J ends, which lost 3 bases and 9 bases, there was a span of 11 bases. Germline CDR1 reads KGHDR; CDR2 reads SFDVKD. The CDR3 coding sequence is TGTGCCACCAGTGATCCGAGTTTTCCTGAGCAGTTCTTC. Residues: CATSDPSFPEQFF.

A few counts support this clonotype. The chain couples TRBV7-3 to TRBJ2-3, with 12 nucleotides matching TRBD2. The CDR3 spans 16 residues. Trimming cost V 4 bases and J 4 bases; bases outside gene matches: 6. The germline V gene has CDR1 SGHTA and CDR2 FQGTGA. The CDR3 DNA is TGTGCCAGCAGCTCTGGACTAGCGGGGTCCGCAGATACGCAGTATTTT. It yields the protein CASSSGLAGSADTQYF. Using reference TRBV7-3 and TRBJ2-3 for the parts outside the CDR3, the full variable domain is GAGVSQTPSNKVTEKGKYVELRCDPISGHTALYWYRQSLGQGPEFLIYFQGTGAADDSGLPNDRFFAVRPEGSVSTLKIQRTERGDSAVYLCASSSGLAGSADTQYFGPGTRLTVL.

V usage is TRBV11-2 and J usage is TRBJ2-5, with 12 positions matching TRBD2. V was pared by 5 bases and J by 4 bases, with 2 bases of the junction left unmatched. The CDR3 extends over 14 amino acids. CDR1 and CDR2 from the germline V gene are SGHAT and FQNNGV. The CDR3 region has the DNA TGTGCCAGCAGCAAACTAGCGGGGGGAGAGACCCAGTACTTC. Encoded protein: CASSKLAGGETQYF.

This clonotype was found a few times. The chain recombines TRBV12-3 or TRBV12-4 with TRBJ1-3; D may be TRBD1 (5 bases). The CDR3 spans 15 residues. V lost 3 bases to trimming and J lost 5 bases, with 14 bases between them. The CDR3 protein is CASSFPGGDRNTIYF. DNA for the CDR3: TGTGCCAGCAGTTTCCCTGGAGGGGATCGAAACACCATATATTTT.

This sequence joins TRBV29-1 and TRBJ2-1, with TRBD1 matching over 10 bases. The CDR3 has 11 residues. Germline lookup yields CDR1 SQVTM and CDR2 ANQGSEA. This CDR3 is CSGTGEDEQFF. The CDR3 DNA is TGCTCCGGGACAGGGGAAGATGAGCAGTTCTTC.

This rearrangement joins TRBV12-3 or TRBV12-4 to TRBJ2-2; D is ambiguous. Trimming cost V 7 bases and J 6 bases, with 12 bases left between them. The CDR3 has 13 residues. This chain's CDR3 is CASTERLAGELFF. The CDR3 DNA sequence: TGTGCCAGCACCGAAAGGCTGGCCGGGGAGCTGTTTTTT.

This clonotype was counted at least ten times. The rearrangement uses TRBV12-3 or TRBV12-4 and TRBJ1-5, with D uncertain. V was clipped by 5 bases and J by 5 bases, with 7 bases between them. There are 12 residues in the CDR3. In DNA, the CDR3 is TGTGCCAGCAGTGACGGGTATCAGCCCCAGCATTTT. Translation: CASSDGYQPQHF.

The rearrangement uses TRBV10-2 and TRBJ2-3; D may be TRBD2 (5 bases). The CDR3 contains 16 residues. V dropped 4 bases and J dropped 6 bases, with 20 bases sitting between them. CDR1 and CDR2 (germline): WSHSY, SAAADI. CDR3 coding DNA: TGCGCCAGCAGTGTTACTAGTTCATCTGGTGTGGATACGCAGTATTTT. Its translation: CASSVTSSSGVDTQYF.

J is TRBJ2-7 and V is TRBV20-1; 10 bases line up with TRBD2. The length of the CDR3 is 16 residues. The germline V gene encodes CDR1 DFQATT and CDR2 SNEGSKA (reference sequence). J was trimmed by 3 bases and V by 0 bases; bases with no gene match: 8. The CDR3 spells CSAREGSSGGCYEQYF. CDR3 coding DNA: TGCAGTGCTAGAGAGGGCTCTAGCGGGGGCTGCTACGAGCAGTACTTC.

In its sample, this clonotype was seen once. The genes are TRBV20-1 and TRBJ2-2; no clear D. CDR3 length: 14 residues. V shed 0 bases and J shed 1 base, with 6 bases lying between them. Germline CDR1 reads DFQATT; CDR2 reads SNEGSKA (reference sequence). As DNA, the CDR3 is TGCAGTGCTAGAGATCAACGGAACACCGGGGAGCTGTTTTTT. Translation gives CSARDQRNTGELFF.

The chain has TRBV12-3 or TRBV12-4 and TRBJ2-3; D unclear. The CDR3 runs 13 residues. Trimming pared 6 bases from V and 5 bases from J, leaving 12 bases between. In DNA form, the CDR3 reads TGTGCCAGCAGCGGTCCTTTTATAGATACGCAGTATTTT. Translating gives CASSGPFIDTQYF.

The DNA of the CDR3 is TGTGCCAGCAGGACAAGCGGGGGGGATTCGTGGAATGAGCAGTTCTTC. This gives the protein CASRTSGGDSWNEQFF. The V and J genes are TRBV12-3 or TRBV12-4 and TRBJ2-1; 10 bases are shared with TRBD2. The J segment lost 7 bases and the V segment lost 6 bases, leaving 12 bases of the junction unmatched. This CDR3 comprises 16 residues.

This chain connects TRBV10-3 to TRBJ2-2, with D maybe TRBD2 (6 bases). V dropped 10 bases and J dropped 2 bases, with 14 bases sitting between them. Germline V CDR1 and CDR2: ENHRY, SYGVKD. The CDR3 is made up of 14 amino acids. The CDR3 nucleotides are TGTGCCACTAGCGCCGGGCCCAACACCGGGGAGCTGTTTTTT. It translates to CATSAGPNTGELFF.

This chain joins TRBV5-1 and TRBJ1-4; TRBD1 matches at 7 bases. Germline CDR1 SGHRS, CDR2 YFSETQ. V shed 0 bases, J shed 3 bases, and the junction held 5 bases outside the gene matches. CDR3 size: 16 residues. The CDR3 here is CASSLAGTAANEKLFF. The CDR3 DNA sequence: TGCGCCAGCAGCTTGGCCGGGACAGCAGCTAATGAAAAACTGTTTTTT.

This clonotype was recorded a few times. The CDR3 is CASSIRQSKQYF. For the CDR3, the DNA is TGTGCCAGCAGCATAAGACAGTCGAAGCAGTACTTC. The genes are TRBV7-2 and TRBJ2-7; tentatively, D is TRBD1 (5 bases). The CDR3 is 12 amino acids. The V end lost 5 bases, the J end lost 8 bases, and 13 bases lay between the germline ends. The germline gives CDR1 SGHTA, CDR2 FQGNSA.

This clonotype was counted at least ten times. The chain uses TRBV12-3 or TRBV12-4 and TRBJ1-1; D not resolved. The CDR3 consists of 13 residues. The V end lost 4 bases, the J end lost 1 base, and 7 bases lay between the germline ends. The DNA of the CDR3 is TGTGCCAGCAGTTCGCGAGGGAACACTGAAGCTTTCTTT. This encodes CASSSRGNTEAFF.